A single sample is the source of the 20 T cell receptor beta chains below, sequenced in a study of OX40 agonist ivuxolimab in advanced cancers. This table comes from immunoSEQ multiplex PCR, and its TCRdb copy is limited to in-frame clones, with some not included. This table has 65,000 to 85,000 clones, roughly nine tenths appearing once. The material was CD4+ or CD8+ T cells sorted from blood, obtained in a trial of the OX40 agonist ivuxolimab. These receptors all stem from an adult with an advanced solid tumor such as melanoma, head and neck, liver or kidney cancer.

The chain has TRBV10-2 and TRBJ2-1; D remains unclear. CDR1 and CDR2 (germline): WSHSY, SAAADI. CDR3 size: 11 residues. V shed 6 bases and J shed 6 bases, with 6 bases lying between them. For the CDR3, the DNA is TGCGCCAGCAGCCAGGCCAATGAGCAGTTCTTC. Translation gives CASSQANEQFF.

The chain carries TRBV11-2 and TRBJ1-1; tentative D call: TRBD1 (6 bases). Germline CDR1 is SGHAT and CDR2 is FQNNGV. With 4 bases removed from V and 1 base from J, the gap between germline ends came to 10 bases. This CDR3 comprises 14 residues. The DNA for the CDR3 is TGTGCCAGCAGCTCGTTCAGGGGGAACACTGAAGCTTTCTTT. Translation: CASSSFRGNTEAFF.

The chain is built from TRBV19 and TRBJ2-7; 9 positions match TRBD1. After removal of 5 bases from V and 4 bases from J, the junction contained 9 bases not matched to a gene. The CDR3 is made up of 15 amino acids. The germline gives CDR1 LNHDA, CDR2 SQIVND (reference sequence). CDR3 loop: CASSRLDRGEYEQYF. CDR3 sequence (DNA): TGTGCCAGTAGTCGACTCGACAGGGGGGAGTACGAGCAGTACTTC. The full variable domain, with the rest looked up from reference TRBV19 and TRBJ2-7, is DGGITQSPKYLFRKEGQNVTLSCEQNLNHDAMYWYRQDPGQGLRLIYYSQIVNDFQKGDIAEGYSVSREKKESFPLTVTSAQKNPTAFYLCASSRLDRGEYEQYFGPGTRLTVT.

The chain joins TRBV10-3 to TRBJ2-7; 8 bases align to TRBD1. Germline values: CDR1 ENHRY, CDR2 SYGVKD. V was pared by 4 bases and J by 3 bases, with 8 bases of the junction left unmatched. The CDR3 length is 15 residues. The CDR3 sequence is CAISGILDRDYEQYF. The CDR3 region has the DNA TGTGCCATCAGTGGCATCCTGGACAGGGACTACGAGCAGTACTTC.

This clone was counted only a few times. The chain combines TRBV5-6 with TRBJ1-1; 9 nucleotides agree with TRBD1. CDR3 length: 14 amino acids. The germline CDR1 and CDR2 sequences are SGHDT and YYEEEE. The V gene end was trimmed by 5 bases and the J gene end by 1 base; junction bases not matched to a gene: 3. The CDR3 protein is CASRTGGPNTEAFF. The CDR3 bases are TGTGCCAGCAGAACAGGGGGCCCGAACACTGAAGCTTTCTTT. Combining the CDR3 with reference TRBV5-6 and TRBJ1-1 gives the whole variable domain DAGVTQSPTHLIKTRGQQVTLRCSPKSGHDTVSWYQQALGQGPQFIFQYYEEEERQRGNFPDRFSGHQFPNYSSELNVNALLLGDSALYLCASRTGGPNTEAFFGQGTRLTVV.

Here the CDR3 DNA reads TGTGCCAGCAACAGGGAGGGCCAGCCCCAGCATTTT. This gives the protein CASNREGQPQHF. The chain is built from TRBV6-5 and TRBJ1-5, with D tentatively TRBD1 (6 bases). V shed 7 bases and J shed 7 bases, with 11 bases lying between them. The CDR3 covers 12 residues. Germline V gene sequence: CDR1 MNHEY, CDR2 SVGAGI.

The chain couples TRBV7-9 to TRBJ2-7; 8 bases match TRBD2. CDR1 and CDR2 from the germline V gene are SEHNR and FQNEAQ (reference sequence). Trimming at V came to 5 bases and at J to 7 bases, leaving 16 bases not matched to a gene. The CDR3 totals 16 residues. The CDR3 DNA sequence: TGTGCCAGCAGCCCCAGGGTGAGCGGGAGCCCCCTGGAGCAGTACTTC. Amino acid sequence: CASSPRVSGSPLEQYF.

This chain connects TRBV30 to TRBJ2-2; no clear D. Germline V gene data show CDR1 as GTSNPN and CDR2 as SVGIG (reference sequence). Trimming left V 0 bases short and J 8 bases short, with 13 bases between. CDR3 length: 14 amino acids. The CDR3 reads CAWSVNSPLGELFF. CDR3 DNA: TGTGCCTGGAGTGTAAACAGCCCTCTTGGGGAGCTGTTTTTT.

In its sample, this clone was seen a few times. The genes are TRBV13 and TRBJ1-1; unclear D gene. The CDR3 totals 14 residues. Trimming stripped 2 bases from V and 1 base from J, with 8 bases between. Germline assignment: CDR1 PRHDT and CDR2 FYEKMQ (reference sequence). DNA for the CDR3: TGTGCCAGCAGCTTAAGGGTTTCGAACACTGAAGCTTTCTTT. This encodes CASSLRVSNTEAFF.

The chain uses TRBV6-6 and TRBJ2-3; 9 nucleotides line up with TRBD1. The CDR3 totals 12 residues. V shed 10 bases, J shed 3 bases, and the junction held 2 bases outside the gene matches. CDR1 MNHNY and CDR2 SVGAGI come from the germline V gene (reference sequence). The CDR3 bases are TGTGCCATCGGGACAGGGACAGATACGCAGTATTTT. This translates into CAIGTGTDTQYF.

This chain joins TRBV6-1 and TRBJ1-2, with TRBD1 identical over 8 bases. The germline gives CDR1 MNHNS, CDR2 SASEGT. The CDR3 consists of 14 residues. J gave up 4 bases and V 6 bases, and 7 bases lay outside the gene matches. DNA of the CDR3: TGTGCCAGCAGGTATGGGACAGGACCCTATGGCTACACCTTC. It yields the protein CASRYGTGPYGYTF.

The V and J genes are TRBV9 and TRBJ1-3; tentative D call: TRBD1 (5 bases). Trimming stripped 4 bases from V and 0 bases from J, with 11 bases between. There are 15 residues in the CDR3. Per germline, CDR1 SGDLS and CDR2 YYNGEE. The CDR3 spells CASSWDDYSGNTIYF. The CDR3 coding sequence is TGTGCCAGCAGCTGGGACGATTACTCTGGAAACACCATATATTTT.

The chain employs TRBV25-1 and TRBJ1-2; TRBD1 is a possible D gene (6 bases). This CDR3 contains 14 residues. The V gene's germline CDR1 is MGHDK and CDR2 SYGVNS. The chain's CDR3 is CAAAAQGFTNGYTF. CDR3 coding DNA: TGTGCAGCTGCGGCCCAGGGGTTTACCAATGGCTACACCTTC.

J is TRBJ2-1 and V is TRBV5-1, with TRBD1 identical over 7 bases. CDR1 is SGHRS and CDR2 is YFSETQ in the germline V gene. After removal of 6 bases from V and 2 bases from J, the junction contained 8 bases not matched to a gene. The CDR3 extends over 15 amino acids. DNA of the CDR3: TGCGCCAGCACCCGCGTAGGGGGCCCCTACAATGAGCAGTTCTTC. This encodes CASTRVGGPYNEQFF.

This clone is a singleton in its sample. The V call is TRBV5-1, the J call TRBJ2-3; 12 nucleotides match TRBD2. V lost 0 bases and J lost 1; bases outside the gene matches: 3. This CDR3 is 17 amino acids long. Germline V gives CDR1 SGHRS, CDR2 YFSETQ. The CDR3 spells CASSLGLAGVGTDTQYF. The CDR3 DNA reads TGCGCCAGCAGCTTGGGACTAGCGGGAGTAGGCACAGATACGCAGTATTTT.

The chain recombines TRBV7-6 with TRBJ2-5; the D gene is possibly TRBD1 (5 bases). The V gene's germline CDR1 is SGHVS and CDR2 FNYEAQ. Between the trimmed V and J ends, which lost 0 bases and 7 bases, there was a span of 9 bases. The CDR3 length is 13 residues. The CDR3 spells CASSLAPRGTQYF. For the CDR3, the DNA is TGTGCCAGCAGCTTAGCCCCAAGGGGGACCCAGTACTTC.

This clone was detected once. The rearrangement uses TRBV6-6 and TRBJ2-3; D uncertain. This CDR3 comprises 14 residues. CDR1 is MNHNY and CDR2 is SVGAGI in the germline V gene (reference sequence). Trimming took 0 bases from V and 4 from J, leaving 8 bases between them. As DNA, the CDR3 is TGTGCCAGCAGTTACTCGTATTTCGCAGATACGCAGTATTTT. It is translated as CASSYSYFADTQYF.

The rearrangement uses TRBV5-1 and TRBJ1-1, with D possibly TRBD1 on 6 matching bases. The CDR3 extends over 15 amino acids. The V end lost 4 bases, the J end lost 0 bases, and 13 bases lay between the germline ends. Per germline, CDR1 SGHRS and CDR2 YFSETQ. The CDR3 DNA follows: TGCGCCAGCAGCATAGCCGGGACAATGAACACTGAAGCTTTCTTT. Residues: CASSIAGTMNTEAFF. The variable domain in full, with the rest retrieved from reference TRBV5-1 and TRBJ1-1, is KAGVTQTPRYLIKTRGQQVTLSCSPISGHRSVSWYQQTPGQGLQFLFEYFSETQRNKGNFPGRFSGRQFSNSRSEMNVSTLELGDSALYLCASSIAGTMNTEAFFGQGTRLTVV.

The genes are TRBV5-1 and TRBJ2-2; the D call may be TRBD1 or TRBD2 (5 bases each). Looked up from germline, CDR1 is SGHRS and CDR2 is YFSETQ. The CDR3 totals 16 residues. Trimming pared 0 bases from V and 1 base from J, leaving 10 bases between. CDR3 sequence: CASSLAAGRNTGELFF. CDR3 nucleotide sequence: TGCGCCAGCAGCTTGGCCGCAGGGAGGAACACCGGGGAGCTGTTTTTT. The full variable domain, completed using reference TRBV5-1 and TRBJ2-2, is KAGVTQTPRYLIKTRGQQVTLSCSPISGHRSVSWYQQTPGQGLQFLFEYFSETQRNKGNFPGRFSGRQFSNSRSEMNVSTLELGDSALYLCASSLAAGRNTGELFFGEGSRLTVL.

The V gene is TRBV18, the J gene TRBJ1-5; D perhaps matches TRBD1 (5 bases). The CDR3 loop spans 15 amino acids. Trimming took 2 bases from V and 5 from J, leaving 13 bases between them. Germline V gives CDR1 KGHSH, CDR2 LQKENI. For the CDR3, the DNA is TGTGCCAGCTCACCAAGTCAGGGTAAAGATCAGCCCCAGCATTTT. Protein: CASSPSQGKDQPQHF.